Following are 6 T cell receptor beta chains from one sample sequenced in a study of T-cell reconstitution after alpha-beta-depleted transplantation in children. TCRbeta library preparation incorporated unique molecular identifiers. Using its own MiXCR run on the PCR reads, TCRdb lists one record per CDR3 protein. The sample has about 340,000 distinct CDR3 sequences; approximately 12% are singletons. The sample consisted of PBMCs, taken from the stem cell graft. The receptors come from a human donor who donated a stem cell graft to a child with Fanconi anemia.

This clonotype was found many times. This chain joins TRBV5-1 and TRBJ1-1; perhaps TRBD1 as D (5 bases). V was pared by 5 bases and J by 5 bases, with 19 bases between. From germline, CDR1 is SGHRS and CDR2 YFSETQ. The CDR3 runs to 15 residues. The DNA of the CDR3 is TGCGCCAGCAGTTTGAGCCCAGGGTTGCAAACTGAAGCTTTCTTT. Protein: CASSLSPGLQTEAFF. Based on the CDR3 plus reference TRBV5-1 and TRBJ1-1, the full variable domain is KAGVTQTPRYLIKTRGQQVTLSCSPISGHRSVSWYQQTPGQGLQFLFEYFSETQRNKGNFPGRFSGRQFSNSRSEMNVSTLELGDSALYLCASSLSPGLQTEAFFGQGTRLTVV.

This clonotype was detected a few times. The rearrangement links TRBV5-1 to TRBJ1-4; D gene ambiguous. CDR3 length: 15 residues. V was cut by 0 bases and J by 4 bases, with 10 bases left in between. CDR1 and CDR2 (germline): SGHRS, YFSETQ. CDR3 region: CASSLGSLFNEKLFF. For the CDR3, the DNA is TGCGCCAGCAGCTTGGGCAGCCTCTTTAATGAAAAACTGTTTTTT.

This clonotype was found a few times. The chain is built from TRBV10-3 and TRBJ2-2; D tentatively fits TRBD1 or TRBD2 (6 bases each). Germline lookup yields CDR1 ENHRY and CDR2 SYGVKD. Trimming cost V 8 bases and J 0 bases, with 10 bases left between them. The CDR3 spans 14 residues. The CDR3 coding sequence is TGTGCCATCCGAAGGGGGGCGAACACCGGGGAGCTGTTTTTT. Its protein is CAIRRGANTGELFF.

The sample holds many counts of this clonotype. This chain links TRBV20-1 with TRBJ2-7; D is uncertain. Trimming took off 0 bases at V and 2 bases at J, with 14 bases between the two ends. The germline gives CDR1 DFQATT, CDR2 SNEGSKA (reference sequence). The CDR3 totals 15 residues. CDR3 DNA: TGCAGTGCTAGAGATCCCGGCCGGTCGCCCTACGAGCAGTACTTC. This sequence encodes CSARDPGRSPYEQYF.

In this sample, this clonotype turned up a few times. This sequence joins TRBV29-1 and TRBJ2-5; D remains unclear. Trimming took off 4 bases at V and 5 bases at J, with 11 bases between the two ends. Germline CDR1 and CDR2: SQVTM and ANQGSEA. This CDR3 is built from 12 residues. CDR3 sequence reads: CSVAISGETQYF. CDR3 nucleotides: TGCAGCGTTGCTATCTCCGGGGAGACCCAGTACTTC.

This clonotype was seen a handful of times. This CDR3 reads CASSVVGDGTEAFF. DNA for the CDR3: TGTGCCAGCAGCGTAGTCGGGGACGGCACTGAAGCTTTCTTT. V is TRBV9 and J is TRBJ1-1; D perhaps matches TRBD1 (5 bases). The CDR3 contains 14 residues. Germline values: CDR1 SGDLS, CDR2 YYNGEE. V lost 0 bases to trimming and J lost 4 bases, with 10 bases between them.